A selection of T cell receptor beta chains follows, all from one sample in a study of blood T cells in healthy people across ages. TCRdb analysed the 5' RACE reads with MiXCR anew, one entry per CDR3 protein. Counted here are about 540,000 distinct CDR3 sequences, less than 25% occurring once; the ten biggest clones make up 8.5% to 9.5%. These data were also reused for a study on T cells of mothers and their children.

The material sequenced was blood. The source is a boy between 5 and 17 years old in good health. CDR3s include the opening cysteine and the closing phenylalanine or tryptophan. A D gene is named only where the DNA matches it firmly. Part of the rows lack a size; the others show once, few, many or a class for expanded clones.

clone size,V gene,J gene,D gene,CDR3 DNA,CDR3 protein
-,TRBV15,TRBJ1-5,TRBD1,TGTGCCACCAGCGGAGACAGGGGGGAAATATCGTATAGCAATCAGCCCCAGCATTTT,CATSGDRGEISYSNQPQHF
-,TRBV5-6,TRBJ2-7,-,TGTGCCAGCAGCCTAAACTTAGGGGGGGGATGGTACTTC,CASSLNLGGGWYF
-,TRBV2,TRBJ1-2,TRBD1,TGTGCCAGCAGTAATACAGGGGGCGGCTATGGCTACACCTTC,CASSNTGGGYGYTF
-,TRBV18,TRBJ2-5,-,TGTGCCAGCTCACCTACGCTGGGAGAGACCCAGTACTTC,CASSPTLGETQYF
-,TRBV24-1,TRBJ2-5,-,TGTGCCACCAGTGATTTCAAACTGGGGGGAAAAGAGACCCAGTACTTC,CATSDFKLGGKETQYF
-,TRBV15,TRBJ2-1,-,TGTGCCACCAGCAGAGGCGGCAGAGCATTCTTC,CATSRGGRAFF
few,TRBV5-1,TRBJ1-1,-,TGCGCCAGCAGCTCTACGGCCGGGGACACTGAAGCTTTCTTT,CASSSTAGDTEAFF
few,TRBV6-2/TRBV6-3,TRBJ1-6,TRBD1,TGTGCCAGCAGTTCGGGACAGGGCATTTCACCCCTCCACTTT,CASSSGQGISPLHF
-,TRBV4-2,TRBJ2-5,-,TGTGCCAGCAGCCAAGTTCTCCGCGGGGAGACCCAGTACTTC,CASSQVLRGETQYF
few,TRBV6-6,TRBJ2-1,-,TGTGCCAGCAGTTACCTTCAGGGGACGTACAATGAGCAGTTCTTC,CASSYLQGTYNEQFF
few,TRBV28,TRBJ2-5,-,TGTGCCAGCAAGGCCGCTTTAGCCCAGTACTTC,CASKAALAQYF
few,TRBV6-2/TRBV6-3,TRBJ1-1,-,TGTGCCGGCAGTTATCAGGGTAACACTGAAGCTTTCTTT,CAGSYQGNTEAFF
-,TRBV20-1,TRBJ1-4,-,TGCAGTGCAGACGACAGCTCGAATGAAAAACTGTTTTTT,CSADDSSNEKLFF
-,TRBV3-1,TRBJ2-5,TRBD2,TGTGCCAGCAGTGGACTAGCGGGAGAGGGGGAGACCCAGTACTTC,CASSGLAGEGETQYF
few,TRBV24-1,TRBJ1-5,TRBD1,TGTGCCACCAGTGATTCGGGGACAGGGGGAAAGGTTGGCAATCAGCCCCAGCATTTT,CATSDSGTGGKVGNQPQHF
-,TRBV29-1,TRBJ2-7,-,TGCAGCGTTGAAGGGAACGTGAACGAGCAGTACTTC,CSVEGNVNEQYF
-,TRBV5-1,TRBJ2-5,-,TGCGCCAGCAGCTCGGCCCGGGACTCCCAGTACTTC,CASSSARDSQYF
-,TRBV3-1,TRBJ1-1,TRBD1,TGTGCCAGCAGCCATCGACAGGGTTTGGACACTGAAGCTTTCTTT,CASSHRQGLDTEAFF
-,TRBV29-1,TRBJ2-6,-,TGCAGCGTTGAAGATCGGGCAGGCAGCTCTGGGGCCAACGTCCTGACTTTC,CSVEDRAGSSGANVLTF
few,TRBV3-1,TRBJ1-4,TRBD1,TGTGCCAGCAGCCAAGAAAGGACAGGGGGCTTTAAAAAACTGTTTTTT,CASSQERTGGFKKLFF
-,TRBV20-1,TRBJ1-5,TRBD1,TGCAGTGCCCCAGGACAGGTCGCTTCTCAGCCCCAGCATTTT,CSAPGQVASQPQHF
-,TRBV30,TRBJ2-4,-,TGTGCCTGGAGGCCCCGTGTAACAGTCTATATTTCTTTC,CAWRPRVTVYISF
-,TRBV29-1,TRBJ2-7,-,TGCAGTGGCAGAGGATCCTACGAGCAGTACTTC,CSGRGSYEQYF
few,TRBV28,TRBJ2-5,TRBD1,TGTGCCAGCAGTTTATGTACCCGACAGGGGGCCTCGGAGACCCAGTACTTC,CASSLCTRQGASETQYF